In this sample, the clone carrying this TCR beta chain turned up many times. Its target is unknown. TCRdb redid the calling of the 5' RACE reads with MiXCR, one entry per CDR3 protein. The repertoire has about 78,000 distinct CDR3 sequences, about 5.5% of them found once; the top ten carry roughly 2.2%. V lost 0 bases and J 5 bases, leaving 10 bases between the germline ends. Germline V lookup: CDR1 MGHDK, CDR2 SYGVNS. The CDR3 loop spans 14 amino acids. Unsorted libraries came from 2 million PBMCs stored at -80 °C. This sample was included in a study of neurological immune-mediated disorders. Study context: A relapsing-remitting course was seen in about 90% of the roughly 35 multiple sclerosis patients and a secondary progressive course in 3. Overall study findings and caveats: Sharing of CDR3 amino acid sequences among expanded clones across subjects was absent, suggesting private repertoires in all groups.

The chain uses TRBV25-1 and TRBJ2-5, with D perhaps matching TRBD1 (6 bases). The sequence was obtained from a woman aged 30 to 39 with multiple sclerosis. What was sequenced was PBMCs. The CDR3 here is CASSEYGRGETQYF. Written as DNA, the CDR3 is TGTGCCAGCAGTGAATATGGTAGGGGGGAGACCCAGTACTTC.